This T cell receptor beta chain stems from a study of T cells in Graves' hyperthyroidism and ophthalmopathy. General study findings and limits: Researchers found most expanded thyroid clonotypes above 0.001 in blood as well.

Amplified TCR beta CDR3 regions derived from RNA transcripts. Using the HTBI primer set, a first-round RT-PCR was run on the TCR CDR3. TCRdb reanalysed the multiplex PCR reads using MiXCR and keeps one entry per CDR3 protein. Of under 350,000 distinct CDR3 sequences in the sample, 15% to 20% were seen once. This clonotype was counted many times. Its antigen is as yet unknown. Germline lookup yields CDR1 DFQATT and CDR2 SNEGSKA (reference sequence). Between the trimmed V and J ends, which lost 1 base and 7 bases, there was a span of 14 bases. The CDR3 is 14 amino acids. The sequencing input was blood. J is TRBJ2-1 and V is TRBV20-1, with TRBD2 as a possible D gene (6 bases). The receptor was isolated from a woman in her fifties or sixties with Graves' hyperthyroidism. The CDR3 DNA reads as TGCAGTGCTAGAGGACCCTCCAGCGGGAATGAGCAGTTCTTC. Translated, it gives CSARGPSSGNEQFF.